The present entry profiles one TCR beta chain with its context. The target of this receptor is not known. Base qualities were left out, and no much larger clone turns up one base away. These data come from a study of blood T cell repertoires in COVID-19 (TCRdb year 2020). For the wider study: The collaborator samples originated in the United States, Italy and Spain and spanned the acute and convalescent phases of COVID-19. A freely available public database, intended as a resource for researchers studying the immune response to SARS-CoV-2, is where the repertoires were released. The sample metadata nearly always contained a de-identified subject ID, COVID-19 status, age in years and sex. The samples were drawn from the first 160 participants of the ongoing ImmuneRACE study and from some 1,300 subjects provided by 6 global collaborators. HLA class I and class II types, where available, came from metadata supplied by the sample provider rather than from assay-based typing. The material from the prospective study consisted of cDNA or gDNA derived from T cells, B-cell-depleted T cells, or PBMCs. Subjects who had been exposed to COVID-19, were actively infected with it, or had recovered from it provided the deeply sampled blood TCRbeta repertoires that made up the dataset. General study outcomes and caveats: The amount of clinical and demographic metadata varied by source and participant and was provided uncurated.

The immunoSEQ Assay, a bias-controlled multiplex PCR, was used to amplify TCRbeta CDR3 regions from genomic DNA. Per the original workflow: Nucleated cell counts per sample were estimated from amplification of reference gene primers within the assay. Sequence reads were collapsed and filtered to measure the absolute abundance of every unique TCRbeta CDR3 rearrangement. For each sample, productive Simpson clonality was calculated as the square root of Simpson's diversity index over productive rearrangements. The immuneACCESS repertoire file appears here via TCRdb, limited to in-frame rearrangements. These files lack a portion of the clones; in checked studies, under half of the deficit traces to unresolved V genes, and the cause of the others is not known. V, J and clone size were drawn from that table, and D and trimming were deduced from the DNA. The sample table shows 45,000 to 70,000 clones, and 75% to 85% are seen once. The ten largest account for under 7.5% of the sample.

Deletion took 5 bases off V and 2 bases off J, with a span of 19 bases between the germline ends. From the cysteine through the phenylalanine, the CDR3 covers 17 amino acids. Of the read, only the CDR3 DNA is kept; its 51 bases are in frame from base 1. The CDR1 and CDR2 encoded by the germline V gene (reference sequence) are LGHDT and YNNKEL. Each collaborating institution followed its own protocols to collect whole blood in K2EDTA tubes. For TCRbeta analysis, collaborators shipped samples in one of three forms: frozen whole blood, isolated PBMCs, or DNA extracted from either of those sample types.

The sample was peripheral blood. The clonotype originates from a man between 60 and 75 years old with acute or convalescent COVID-19. Recombination linked TRBV3-1 (or the pseudogene TRBV3-2) to TRBJ1-5, with a weak D call of TRBD1 (6 bases match). DNA sequence: TGTGCCAGCAGCAAGGGAGGGGGGAGTACGGGCAATCAGCCCCAGCATTTT. Translated, it reads CASSKGGGSTGNQPQHF.